Presented here are 12 T cell receptor beta chains from one specimen sequenced in a study of shared clonotypes between healthy human individuals. Only in-frame clones appear in the TCRdb table, and some are missing; sequencing was by immunoSEQ multiplex PCR. Of fewer than 700,000 clones detected, 70% to 80% appear once; the ten largest clones hold about 12%. The source material was PBMCs. These receptors were collected from a middle-aged woman in good health. Some clones in this sample may be carry-over from other donors' samples.

A remark on this clone: The sample contains more than one DNA sequence encoding this CDR3. The rearrangement uses TRBV27 and TRBJ2-7; TRBD2 matches 9 bases. Germline assignment: CDR1 MNHEY and CDR2 SMNVEV (reference sequence). J was trimmed by 4 bases and V by 3 bases; bases with no gene match: 4. The CDR3 totals 14 residues. CDR3 sequence: CASSFGTSSYEQYF. Here the CDR3 DNA reads TGTGCCAGCAGTTTCGGGACTAGCAGTTACGAGCAGTACTTC.

As DNA, the CDR3 is TGCACCAGCAGCCAAGATGCAGGGGGCACTGAATCTTTCTTT. Its translation is CTSSQDAGGTESFF. The rearrangement joins TRBV1 to TRBJ1-1; the D call in the table, TRBD1, was not verified against the DNA. TRBV1 is tagged as a pseudogene. The CDR3 contains 14 residues.

The chain joins TRBV18 to TRBJ2-1, with 7 bases fitting TRBD2. Unmatched junction bases numbered 3, after V lost 2 bases and J lost 2 bases. This CDR3 spans 15 amino acids. The germline V gene encodes CDR1 KGHSH and CDR2 LQKENI. CDR3 sequence (DNA): TGTGCCAGCTCACCAGCTAGCGGACCCTACAATGAGCAGTTCTTC. Its translation is CASSPASGPYNEQFF.

V is TRBV7-9 and J is TRBJ2-1, with D perhaps matching TRBD1 or TRBD2 (5 bases each). V gave up 5 bases and J gave up 12 bases, with 20 bases separating them. The germline CDR1 and CDR2 sequences are SEHNR and FQNEAQ (reference sequence). The CDR3 length is 14 residues. DNA for the CDR3: TGTGCCAGCAGCCTCCGGACGGGGCTCGGTGTGCAGTTCTTC. Translating it yields CASSLRTGLGVQFF.

V gene TRBV7-2 combines with J gene TRBJ2-1, with 13 bases identical to TRBD2. The V and J ends lost 4 bases and 7 bases, in that order; junction bases with no gene match: 7. Germline V gene data show CDR1 as SGHTA and CDR2 as FQGNSA. The CDR3 loop spans 16 amino acids. The chain's CDR3 is CASSSLGLAGVNEQFF. CDR3 nucleotides: TGTGCCAGCAGCTCACTCGGACTAGCGGGAGTGAATGAGCAGTTCTTC.

This sequence joins TRBV21-1 and TRBJ2-7; the table assigns TRBD2, which was not confirmed against the DNA. TRBV21-1 is flagged as a pseudogene. The CDR3 has 18 amino acids. CDR3 protein: CASSNDYASGTTSYEQYF. CDR3 nucleotides: TGTGCCAGCAGCAATGATTACGCTAGCGGGACAACTTCCTACGAGCAGTACTTC.

The chain uses TRBV29-1 and TRBJ2-3; D possibly corresponds to TRBD2 (6 bases). From germline, CDR1 is SQVTM and CDR2 ANQGSEA. V dropped 1 base and J dropped 7 bases, with 15 bases sitting between them. CDR3 size: 14 residues. The CDR3 bases are TGCAGCGTTGAAGGCCCGGAGGGACCTTATACGCAGTATTTT. Translation gives CSVEGPEGPYTQYF.

J is TRBJ2-7 and V is TRBV18; no firm D call. The V and J ends lost 6 bases and 6 bases respectively, with 15 bases between them. The CDR3 is 13 amino acids. Per germline, CDR1 KGHSH and CDR2 LQKENI. CDR3 sequence (DNA): TGTGCCAGCTCCCGGACCCTACGTGGCGAGCAGTACTTC. Translated, it gives CASSRTLRGEQYF.

The genes are TRBV5-1 and TRBJ2-1, with TRBD2 as a possible D gene (5 bases). The CDR3 consists of 11 residues. The V and J ends lost 0 bases and 15 bases respectively, with 10 bases between them. Germline assignment: CDR1 SGHRS and CDR2 YFSETQ. The CDR3 loop reads CASSLARVAFF. The CDR3 nucleotides read TGCGCCAGCAGCTTGGCGAGGGTTGCGTTCTTC.

This chain joins TRBV7-5 and TRBJ1-5. TRBV7-5 is designated a pseudogene. This CDR3 has 15 amino acids. This CDR3 reads CARSFRALGNQPQHF. The CDR3 bases are TGTGCCAGAAGCTTCCGGGCATTGGGCAATCAGCCCCAGCATTTT.

The chain is built from TRBV5-1 and TRBJ2-5, with 7 bases fitting TRBD1. In germline, CDR1 is SGHRS, CDR2 YFSETQ. The V gene end was trimmed by 4 bases and the J gene end by 3 bases; junction bases not matched to a gene: 9. The CDR3 contains 15 residues. CDR3 sequence reads: CASSPSTGMEETQYF. For the CDR3, the DNA is TGCGCCAGCAGCCCTTCGACAGGGATGGAAGAGACCCAGTACTTC.

This clone was recorded only once. V gene TRBV7-9 combines with J gene TRBJ2-1; TRBD1 matches at 7 bases. The germline CDR1 and CDR2 sequences are SEHNR and FQNEAQ (reference sequence). V lost 3 bases and J lost 2; bases outside the gene matches: 1. The CDR3 extends over 14 amino acids. The CDR3 loop is CASSFDRAYNEQFF. The CDR3 DNA follows: TGTGCCAGCAGCTTCGACAGGGCCTACAATGAGCAGTTCTTC.